The 24 T cell receptor beta chains reported below all come from one sample, sequenced in a study of cytomegalovirus exposure and HLA in healthy donors. Both 60 Vbeta primers and 13 Jbeta primers went into the PCR. Libraries were prepared by immunoSEQ multiplex PCR; TCRdb keeps only in-frame clonotypes and omits some of them. The repertoire holds approximately 220,000 clones, with approximately 88% as singletons. The specimen was PBMCs. Receptor source: a boy aged 2 to 10 in good health and CMV-seronegative.

Notes on this clone: Mismatch with germline at one junction end may stem from a read error. This sequence joins TRBV7-6 and TRBJ2-2; 7 bases align to TRBD2. CDR1 and CDR2 from the germline V gene are SGHVS and FNYEAQ. This CDR3 comprises 17 residues. CDR3 loop: CASSLATGTTNTGELFF. CDR3 nucleotides: TGTGCCAGCAGCCTAGCTACCGGGACTACTAACACCGGGGAGCTGTTTTTT. The full variable domain, rest sourced from reference TRBV7-6 and TRBJ2-2, is GAGVSQSPRYKVTKRGQDVALRCDPISGHVSLYWYRQALGQGPEFLTYFNYEAQQDKSGLPNDRFSAERPEGSISTLTIQRTEQRDSAMYRCASSLATGTTNTGELFFGEGSRLTVL.

The chain couples TRBV6-6 to TRBJ1-2, with D possibly matching TRBD1 (5 bases). CDR1 and CDR2 from the germline V gene are MNHNY and SVGAGI (reference sequence). V was pared by 5 bases and J by 8 bases, with 24 bases between. There are 16 residues in the CDR3. CDR3 amino acids: CASSQTPAPIPGGYTF. CDR3 bases: TGTGCCAGCAGTCAGACCCCAGCGCCAATTCCAGGGGGCTACACCTTC.

This clone was counted between two and nine times. This rearrangement joins TRBV6-6 to TRBJ1-5; TRBD1 aligns across 7 bases. The CDR3 is 15 amino acids. Losses at the gene ends were 2 bases for V and 0 bases for J; bases not matched to a gene: 1. Germline CDR1 reads MNHNY; CDR2 reads SVGAGI (reference sequence). In DNA form, the CDR3 reads TGTGCCAGCAGTTACGGACAGGATAGCAATCAGCCCCAGCATTTT. Its translation is CASSYGQDSNQPQHF.

The chain combines TRBV18 with TRBJ2-7; D perhaps matches TRBD2 (6 bases). V shed 4 bases and J shed 5 bases, with 15 bases lying between them. In germline, CDR1 is KGHSH, CDR2 LQKENI. This CDR3 contains 14 residues. The CDR3 loop is CASSLTMEGDEQYF. For the CDR3, the DNA is TGTGCCAGCTCACTTACTATGGAGGGAGACGAGCAGTACTTC.

The CDR3 spells CASSGERGGQETQYF. CDR3 in DNA: TGTGCCAGCAGCGGAGAGCGGGGGGGGCAAGAGACCCAGTACTTC. The V call is TRBV9, the J call TRBJ2-5; TRBD2 matches 10 bases. CDR1 is SGDLS, CDR2 YYNGEE, per germline. V lost 3 bases and J lost 2; bases outside the gene matches: 4. The length of the CDR3 is 15 residues.

This chain uses TRBV6-1 with TRBJ2-5; possible D gene TRBD2, 5 bases. The J call may not be correct, given that the DNA end is closer to TRBJ2-7. Germline loops: CDR1 MNHNS, CDR2 SASEGT. This CDR3 has 14 amino acids. The CDR3 DNA reads TGTGCCAGCAGCCCACTTGGCGGGTTCCACGAGCAGTACTTC. It encodes CASSPLGGFHEQYF.

The sample holds a few counts of this clone. The genes are TRBV4-2 and TRBJ1-4, with D hard to call. V gave up 1 base and J gave up 4 bases, with 7 bases separating them. CDR1 is LGHNA and CDR2 is YNFKEQ in the germline V gene. CDR3 length: 14 amino acids. The CDR3: CASSQGEGNEKLFF. CDR3 DNA: TGTGCCAGCAGCCAAGGGGAGGGTAATGAAAAACTGTTTTTT.

The V gene is TRBV7-9, the J gene TRBJ2-7; the D gene is possibly TRBD2 (6 bases). Germline-derived CDR1 and CDR2 are SEHNR and FQNEAQ (reference sequence). V was cut by 5 bases and J by 2 bases, with 16 bases left in between. This CDR3 is built from 15 residues. The CDR3 protein is CASSPRNERAYEQYF. As DNA, the CDR3 is TGTGCCAGCAGCCCTCGGAATGAGCGGGCCTACGAGCAGTACTTC.

The chain uses TRBV4-2 and TRBJ2-3; TRBD2 agrees at 8 bases. Germline assignment: CDR1 LGHNA and CDR2 YNFKEQ. The V gene end was trimmed by 2 bases and the J gene end by 2 bases; junction bases not matched to a gene: 12. This CDR3 comprises 18 residues. The CDR3 sequence: CASSQTPQAGALTDTQYF. As DNA, the CDR3 is TGTGCCAGCAGCCAAACCCCTCAAGCGGGGGCTCTCACAGATACGCAGTATTTT.

CDR3 residues: CASSPTGGTDTQYF. The CDR3 DNA reads as TGTGCCAGCAGCCCGACGGGGGGCACAGATACGCAGTATTTT. This sequence joins TRBV7-3 and TRBJ2-3; a possible D gene is TRBD2 (6 bases). Germline CDR1 is SGHTA and CDR2 is FQGTGA. The V end lost 5 bases, the J end lost 1 base, and 10 bases lay between the germline ends. The CDR3 extends over 14 amino acids.

V and J are TRBV18 and TRBJ1-2; TRBD1 matches at 11 bases. The CDR3 runs 14 residues. Germline V gene lookup returns CDR1 KGHSH and CDR2 LQKENI. V lost 4 bases to trimming and J lost 2 bases; unmatched junction nucleotides: 0. CDR3 DNA: TGTGCCAGCTCACGGGACAGGGGGAACTATGGCTACACCTTC. Translation: CASSRDRGNYGYTF.

J is TRBJ2-7 and V is TRBV11-2, with D unclear. This CDR3 has 11 residues. Trimming removed 1 base from V and 4 bases from J, with 2 bases in between. Germline V gene sequence: CDR1 SGHAT, CDR2 FQNNGV. CDR3 region: CASSLAYEQYF. The CDR3 region has the DNA TGTGCCAGCAGCTTAGCTTACGAGCAGTACTTC. The variable domain in full, completed from reference TRBV11-2 and TRBJ2-7, reads EAGVAQSPRYKIIEKRQSVAFWCNPISGHATLYWYQQILGQGPKLLIQFQNNGVVDDSQLPKDRFSAERLKGVDSTLKIQPAKLEDSAVYLCASSLAYEQYFGPGTRLTVT.

CDR3: CASSLEGITDTQYF. In DNA form, the CDR3 reads TGCGCCAGCAGCTTGGAGGGGATTACAGATACGCAGTATTTT. The chain employs TRBV5-1 and TRBJ2-3; perhaps TRBD1 as D (5 bases). The V gene lost 0 bases and the J gene lost 3 bases, with 8 bases spanning the gap. The CDR3 has 14 amino acids. Germline CDR1 SGHRS, CDR2 YFSETQ.

J is TRBJ1-5 and V is TRBV2; D ambiguous. Germline V CDR1 and CDR2: SNHLY, FYNNEI. The length of the CDR3 is 15 residues. V was trimmed by 3 bases and J by 0 bases, leaving 9 bases between them. The CDR3 coding sequence is TGTGCCAGCAGTGATGGTGTGCGTAGCAATCAGCCCCAGCATTTT. Translation: CASSDGVRSNQPQHF.

The chain recombines TRBV19 with TRBJ2-5; TRBD2 matches 11 bases. Germline assignment: CDR1 LNHDA and CDR2 SQIVND (reference sequence). The CDR3 has 15 residues. V dropped 7 bases and J dropped 1; count of bases not matched to a gene: 5. The CDR3 DNA sequence: TGTGCCAGTAAAGGGACTAGCGGACCCCAAGAGACCCAGTACTTC. This translates into CASKGTSGPQETQYF.

The chain has TRBV4-1 and TRBJ1-5, with D possibly TRBD1 on 6 matching bases. The CDR3 has 17 residues. Trimming took off 0 bases at V and 0 bases at J, with 12 bases between the two ends. Germline V gene lookup returns CDR1 MGHRA and CDR2 YSYEKL. CDR3 residues: CASSQEWGGLSNQPQHF. CDR3 bases: TGCGCCAGCAGCCAAGAATGGGGGGGGCTTAGCAATCAGCCCCAGCATTTT.

This sequence joins TRBV6-1 and TRBJ1-5; no clear D gene. Between the trimmed V and J ends, which lost 7 bases and 0 bases, there was a span of 7 bases. CDR3 length: 13 amino acids. The germline gives CDR1 MNHNS, CDR2 SASEGT. The CDR3 sequence: CASIGDSNQPQHF. CDR3 in DNA: TGTGCCAGCATCGGGGATAGCAATCAGCCCCAGCATTTT.

The chain employs TRBV19 and TRBJ1-1; D gene ambiguous. The V gene's germline CDR1 is LNHDA and CDR2 SQIVND (reference sequence). The CDR3 runs to 11 residues. With 6 bases removed from V and 7 bases from J, the gap between germline ends came to 9 bases. The CDR3 region has the DNA TGTGCCAGTAGCAGGTCCGGTGAAGCTTTCTTT. Its protein is CASSRSGEAFF.

The V gene is TRBV7-9, the J gene TRBJ1-4, with D possibly being TRBD1 (6 bases). In germline, CDR1 is SEHNR, CDR2 FQNEAQ (reference sequence). V lost 5 bases and J lost 1, with 11 bases in between. The CDR3 covers 15 residues. CDR3 DNA: TGTGCCAGCAGCCTGGGACAACGAACTAATGAAAAACTGTTTTTT. This sequence encodes CASSLGQRTNEKLFF.

The chain carries TRBV19 and TRBJ2-7; 8 bases map to TRBD1. CDR1 and CDR2 (germline): LNHDA, SQIVND (reference sequence). The CDR3 extends over 14 amino acids. Trimming cost V 5 bases and J 3 bases; bases outside gene matches: 6. The CDR3 region is CASSPWTGSYEQYF. CDR3 DNA sequence: TGTGCCAGTAGTCCGTGGACAGGGAGCTACGAGCAGTACTTC.

This rearrangement joins TRBV11-2 to TRBJ1-4, with 8 bases identical to TRBD1. CDR3 length: 15 residues. V dropped 5 bases and J dropped 4; count of bases not matched to a gene: 6. Germline V gene sequence: CDR1 SGHAT, CDR2 FQNNGV. In DNA form, the CDR3 reads TGTGCCAGCAGCCCAATCACAGGGGGTAATGAAAAACTGTTTTTT. Amino acids: CASSPITGGNEKLFF.

This chain joins TRBV5-6 and TRBJ1-2, with D unclear. The V and J ends lost 0 bases and 4 bases respectively, with 16 bases between them. CDR3 length: 16 amino acids. Germline V lookup: CDR1 SGHDT, CDR2 YYEEEE. CDR3 nucleotide sequence: TGTGCCAGCAGCTTGGCAGTTGGGCAGGTCGTCTATGGCTACACCTTC. This translates into CASSLAVGQVVYGYTF.

The rearrangement uses TRBV20-1 and TRBJ2-3; D is uncertain. The V end lost 7 bases, the J end lost 4 bases, and 9 bases lay between the germline ends. CDR1 and CDR2 (germline): DFQATT, SNEGSKA (reference sequence). The CDR3 sequence is 11 residues long. CDR3 in DNA: TGCAGTGTATATTCGGCAGATACGCAGTATTTT. The encoded protein is CSVYSADTQYF.

The chain carries TRBV10-3 and TRBJ1-5, with 7 bases identical to TRBD1. There are 16 residues in the CDR3. V shed 2 bases and J 1 base; nucleotides not matched to a gene: 5. Germline values: CDR1 ENHRY, CDR2 SYGVKD. The CDR3 sequence: CAISERAGGSNQPQHF. The DNA of the CDR3 is TGTGCCATCAGTGAGCGGGCAGGGGGGAGCAATCAGCCCCAGCATTTT.